The 9 T cell receptor beta chains below come from one sample, sequenced in a study of radiation and T cells in renal cell carcinoma. The sample's time point: baseline pretreatment blood. Treatment indicated: 15 Gy SBRT to primary tumor, nephrectomy 4 weeks later. Only in-frame clones appear in the TCRdb table, and some are missing; sequencing was by immunoSEQ multiplex PCR. Of approximately 120,000 clones in the sample, about four fifths were seen once. The material was blood, obtained from a patient whose treatment included radiotherapy and nephrectomy. These receptors all come from a woman aged 60-70 years with renal cell carcinoma.

This clone occurred once. CDR3 loop: CTSSQDSEGTGRNTEAFF. The CDR3 DNA reads as TGCACCAGCAGCCAAGATTCGGAAGGGACAGGGAGGAACACTGAAGCTTTCTTT. The rearrangement joins TRBV1 to TRBJ1-1; the table's D call, TRBD1, has no DNA check behind it. TRBV1 is noted as a pseudogene. The CDR3 contains 18 residues.

V is TRBV7-9 and J is TRBJ1-5, with D maybe TRBD1 (5 bases). Trimming took off 1 base at V and 4 bases at J, with 14 bases between the two ends. CDR1 SEHNR and CDR2 FQNEAQ come from the germline V gene (reference sequence). This CDR3 contains 16 residues. The CDR3 DNA reads TGTGCCAGCAGCTTAGGAGGCACAGGTTTTAATCAGCCCCAGCATTTT. It yields the protein CASSLGGTGFNQPQHF.

The chain uses TRBV30 and TRBJ1-6; D might be TRBD1 (6 bases). The CDR3 is made up of 16 amino acids. In germline, CDR1 is GTSNPN, CDR2 SVGIG (reference sequence). V gave up 0 bases and J gave up 6 bases, with 15 bases separating them. CDR3 sequence: CAWSVKGVLTNSPLHF. Here the CDR3 DNA reads TGTGCCTGGAGTGTAAAGGGGGTGTTGACTAATTCACCCCTCCACTTT.

This clone was counted only a few times. The chain recombines TRBV5-1 with TRBJ1-1; D remains unclear. Per germline, CDR1 SGHRS and CDR2 YFSETQ. CDR3 length: 13 amino acids. Trimming stripped 4 bases from V and 5 bases from J, with 12 bases between. CDR3 amino acids: CASSATVATEAFF. The CDR3 nucleotides are TGCGCCAGCAGCGCGACGGTCGCGACTGAAGCTTTCTTT.

CDR3 region: CASSPRTGAFETQYF. The CDR3 DNA is TGTGCCAGCAGTCCGCGGACAGGGGCTTTTGAGACCCAGTACTTC. The rearrangement links TRBV28 to TRBJ2-5; the match to TRBD1 covers 9 bases. Per the germline V gene, CDR1 is MDHEN and CDR2 is SYDVKM. The V gene end was trimmed by 5 bases and the J gene end by 5 bases; junction bases not matched to a gene: 9. The CDR3 spans 15 residues.

This sequence joins TRBV4-3 and TRBJ1-4; D remains ambiguous. The V gene's germline CDR1 is LGHNA and CDR2 YSLEER. CDR3 length: 10 residues. V lost 8 bases, J lost 6 bases, and 4 bases lay in between. The CDR3 is CASGHEKLFF. In DNA form, the CDR3 reads TGCGCCAGCGGTCATGAAAAACTGTTTTTT.

V is TRBV27 and J is TRBJ1-1; a possible D gene is TRBD1 (5 bases). Germline assignment: CDR1 MNHEY and CDR2 SMNVEV (reference sequence). This CDR3 has 15 residues. Trimming shortened V by 5 bases and J by 4 bases, and 17 bases separated the two germline ends. The CDR3 is CASSLAGGDGTEAFF. The CDR3 DNA follows: TGTGCCAGCAGTCTAGCGGGGGGGGACGGCACTGAAGCTTTCTTT.

The gene calls are TRBV27 and TRBJ2-2, with 12 bases that match TRBD1. The germline gives CDR1 MNHEY, CDR2 SMNVEV (reference sequence). The V gene end was trimmed by 0 bases and the J gene end by 7 bases; junction bases not matched to a gene: 3. The CDR3 loop spans 16 amino acids. Written as DNA, the CDR3 is TGTGCCAGCAGTTTATCGGGACAGGGGGCGAGCGGGGAGCTGTTTTTT. This sequence encodes CASSLSGQGASGELFF.

J is TRBJ2-5 and V is TRBV6-1; maybe TRBD2 (5 bases). The CDR3 is made up of 14 amino acids. CDR1 is MNHNS and CDR2 is SASEGT in the germline V gene. Between the trimmed V and J ends, which lost 8 bases and 2 bases, there was a span of 15 bases. CDR3 bases: TGTGCCAGCGTTCTAGGACTGGGGCAAGAGACCCAGTACTTC. Its translation is CASVLGLGQETQYF.